The 24 T cell receptor beta chains given below trace back to one sample, sequenced in a study of beta chain features in type 1 diabetes. Study results and limitations: Type 1 diabetes patients had TCRB CDR3s that were shorter (moderately but significantly so) in all four CD4+ subsets.

These receptors have no known antigen. Since all of the isolated RNA was reverse transcribed, expressed TCRB transcripts were what got sequenced. Here immunoSEQ multiplex PCR was the method, and the copy in TCRdb shows in-frame clones only, minus some. The sample holds around 260,000 clones, 24% seen once. The sample taken for sequencing was naive CD4+ T cells from blood. The receptors here all came from a woman aged 30 to 39 with type 1 diabetes.

The chain has TRBV29-1 and TRBJ2-3; D is undetermined. The germline CDR1 and CDR2 sequences are SQVTM and ANQGSEA. The CDR3 totals 14 residues. The V gene lost 1 base and the J gene lost 0 bases, with 8 bases spanning the gap. Written as DNA, the CDR3 is TGCAGCGTTGAAGGAGTTTTTAGCACAGATACGCAGTATTTT. Residues: CSVEGVFSTDTQYF.

On this clone itself: The junction differs from germline at one of its ends, possibly a read error. The rearrangement uses TRBV15 and TRBJ2-1; no clear D. The CDR3 is 13 residues long. From germline, CDR1 is LNHNV and CDR2 YYDKDF (reference sequence). The CDR3 region is CATSRELSNEQFF. The CDR3 DNA reads TGTGCCACCAGCCGAGAGTTGAGCAATGAGCAGTTCTTC.

This clone was counted only a few times. The gene calls are TRBV29-1 and TRBJ1-2, with 8 bases fitting TRBD1. CDR1 SQVTM and CDR2 ANQGSEA come from the germline V gene. V dropped 3 bases and J dropped 7; count of bases not matched to a gene: 7. The CDR3 runs 13 residues. The CDR3 DNA follows: TGCAGCGTTGAGCGGACAGGGTGGGCTGGCTACACCTTC. Its protein is CSVERTGWAGYTF.

This clone was seen only a few times. V gene TRBV25-1 combines with J gene TRBJ2-2; TRBD2 agrees at 11 bases. V was pared by 3 bases and J by 3 bases, with 3 bases of the junction left unmatched. This CDR3 region has 16 residues. Looked up from germline, CDR1 is MGHDK and CDR2 is SYGVNS. The CDR3 spells CASSDLLAGDTGELFF. The CDR3 coding sequence is TGTGCCAGCAGTGATCTACTAGCGGGAGACACCGGGGAGCTGTTTTTT.

V gene TRBV9 combines with J gene TRBJ2-1, with 9 bases fitting TRBD2. The CDR3 spans 16 residues. With 4 bases clipped from V and 4 bases from J, the junction kept 9 bases outside the gene matches. Per the germline V gene, CDR1 is SGDLS and CDR2 is YYNGEE. The CDR3 is CASSSIAGVDYNEQFF. The DNA of the CDR3 is TGTGCCAGCAGCTCAATAGCGGGAGTAGATTACAATGAGCAGTTCTTC.

CDR3 sequence (DNA): TGTGCCAGCAGCCCAACCACAGGGGTCGAGCAGTACTTC. Its translation: CASSPTTGVEQYF. V usage is TRBV11-2 and J usage is TRBJ2-7; 7 nucleotides line up with TRBD1. Germline values: CDR1 SGHAT, CDR2 FQNNGV. The CDR3 is 13 amino acids. J was trimmed by 6 bases and V by 5 bases; bases with no gene match: 7.

This clone was detected a few times. The V call is TRBV7-2, the J call TRBJ2-3; 7 bases are a match to TRBD2. V dropped 8 bases and J dropped 2; count of bases not matched to a gene: 13. This CDR3 contains 16 residues. Looked up from germline, CDR1 is SGHTA and CDR2 is FQGNSA. The CDR3 nucleotides are TGTGCCAGCCTGAGAGACGGGCTAGCGGCCACAGATACGCAGTATTTT. This gives the protein CASLRDGLAATDTQYF.

The chain employs TRBV25-1 and TRBJ2-1, with 10 positions matching TRBD2. The CDR3 is made up of 16 amino acids. Germline-derived CDR1 and CDR2 are MGHDK and SYGVNS. Trimming cost V 5 bases and J 1 base; bases outside gene matches: 5. CDR3 sequence: CASSSLAGDSYNEQFF. The CDR3 DNA reads as TGTGCCAGCAGTTCCCTAGCGGGAGATTCCTACAATGAGCAGTTCTTC.

A few counts support this clone. The V call is TRBV28, the J call TRBJ1-3, with D unresolved. The CDR3 sequence is 14 residues long. V lost 10 bases and J 0 bases, leaving 13 bases between the germline ends. The V gene's germline CDR1 is MDHEN and CDR2 SYDVKM. CDR3 in DNA: TGTGCCACCGGGGTACGGTTCTCTGGAAACACCATATATTTT. This translates into CATGVRFSGNTIYF. Variable domain in full (rest from reference TRBV28 and TRBJ1-3): DVKVTQSSRYLVKRTGEKVFLECVQDMDHENMFWYRQDPGLGLRLIYFSYDVKMKEKGDIPEGYSVSREKKERFSLILESASTNQTSMYLCATGVRFSGNTIYFGEGSWLTVV.

This clone was observed a few times. The chain recombines TRBV19 with TRBJ2-7; TRBD2 aligns across 9 bases. Germline V gene data show CDR1 as LNHDA and CDR2 as SQIVND (reference sequence). This CDR3 comprises 13 residues. Trimming cost V 6 bases and J 1 base; bases outside gene matches: 1. For the CDR3, the DNA is TGTGCCAGTAGGCGGGAGGGGTCCTACGAGCAGTACTTC. This codes for CASRREGSYEQYF.

This rearrangement joins TRBV27 to TRBJ1-2; a possible D gene is TRBD1 (5 bases). The germline V gene encodes CDR1 MNHEY and CDR2 SMNVEV (reference sequence). Trimming took 3 bases from V and 4 from J, leaving 15 bases between them. The CDR3 is 15 amino acids. The CDR3, as DNA: TGTGCCAGCAGTTTGGTTACAGGTGCGACCTATGGCTACACCTTC. Protein sequence: CASSLVTGATYGYTF.

This clone was detected a few times. This chain links TRBV19 with TRBJ2-5; 12 bases line up with TRBD1. V was pared by 6 bases and J by 5 bases, with 7 bases of the junction left unmatched. Germline values: CDR1 LNHDA, CDR2 SQIVND (reference sequence). The CDR3 loop spans 15 amino acids. The CDR3: CASSGDRGRVETQYF. In DNA form, the CDR3 reads TGTGCCAGTAGCGGGGACAGGGGGCGCGTCGAGACCCAGTACTTC.

This clone was recorded a few times. The V call is TRBV5-6, the J call TRBJ2-1; 7 bases are shared with TRBD2. The ends lost 2 bases at V and 7 bases at J; junction bases unmatched: 0. Germline V CDR1 and CDR2: SGHDT, YYEEEE. The CDR3 has 12 residues. In DNA form, the CDR3 reads TGTGCCAGCAGCTTTAGCGGGAATGAGCAGTTCTTC. It encodes CASSFSGNEQFF.

In this sample, this clone turned up a few times. The genes are TRBV28 and TRBJ1-5, with unresolved D. Germline V lookup: CDR1 MDHEN, CDR2 SYDVKM. The CDR3 contains 17 residues. V lost 2 bases to trimming and J lost 0 bases, with 14 bases between them. This chain's CDR3 is CASSLPLRTYSNQPQHF. CDR3 bases: TGTGCCAGCAGTTTACCCCTAAGAACCTATAGCAATCAGCCCCAGCATTTT.

The rearrangement uses TRBV29-1 and TRBJ2-5; the match to TRBD1 covers 9 bases. Germline lookup yields CDR1 SQVTM and CDR2 ANQGSEA. This CDR3 is 13 amino acids long. With 6 bases clipped from V and 3 bases from J, the junction kept 5 bases outside the gene matches. CDR3 sequence: CSVLGQGEETQYF. In nucleotides, the CDR3 is TGCAGCGTATTGGGACAGGGTGAAGAGACCCAGTACTTC.

This chain connects TRBV30 to TRBJ2-7; D remains ambiguous. The CDR3 has 11 amino acids. Germline V gives CDR1 GTSNPN, CDR2 SVGIG (reference sequence). V lost 6 bases to trimming and J lost 3 bases, with 9 bases between them. The CDR3 loop is CACQQSYEQYF. Here the CDR3 DNA reads TGTGCCTGTCAACAGAGCTACGAGCAGTACTTC. Supplemented by reference TRBV30 and TRBJ2-7, the full variable domain reads SQTIHQWPATLVQPVGSPLSLECTVEGTSNPNLYWYRQAAGRGLQLLFYSVGIGQISSEVPQNLSASRPQDRQFILSSKKLLLSDSGFYLCACQQSYEQYFGPGTRLTVT.

The rearrangement links TRBV13 to TRBJ2-1; tentative D call: TRBD2 (6 bases). V lost 4 bases, J lost 2 bases, and 15 bases lay in between. CDR3 length: 16 residues. In germline, CDR1 is PRHDT, CDR2 FYEKMQ (reference sequence). The CDR3 nucleotides read TGTGCCAGCAGCTCCAGCGAAGCTAGCGCCTACAATGAGCAGTTCTTC. Translation gives CASSSSEASAYNEQFF.

This clone appeared a few times. The chain recombines TRBV19 with TRBJ1-1, with D unclear. V was clipped by 7 bases and J by 2 bases, with 8 bases between them. Germline CDR1 and CDR2: LNHDA and SQIVND (reference sequence). CDR3 size: 12 residues. CDR3 in DNA: TGTGCCAGTATTCACAGAAACACTGAAGCTTTCTTT. It yields the protein CASIHRNTEAFF.

This chain uses TRBV7-8 with TRBJ2-7; D perhaps matches TRBD2 (6 bases). The V gene lost 9 bases and the J gene lost 0 bases, with 15 bases spanning the gap. This CDR3 is 14 amino acids long. Per the germline V gene, CDR1 is SGHVS and CDR2 is FQNEAQ. The CDR3: CASGRIAASYEQYF. For the CDR3, the DNA is TGTGCCAGTGGTAGAATAGCGGCCTCCTACGAGCAGTACTTC.

The V gene is TRBV5-1, the J gene TRBJ2-7, with TRBD2 identical over 13 bases. Germline loops: CDR1 SGHRS, CDR2 YFSETQ. V lost 4 bases to trimming and J lost 7 bases; unmatched junction nucleotides: 5. The CDR3 is 14 residues long. The CDR3 is CASSQGLAGREQYF. The CDR3 DNA follows: TGCGCCAGCAGCCAGGGACTAGCGGGAAGAGAGCAGTACTTC. The full variable domain, in which reference TRBV5-1 and TRBJ2-7 provide the parts outside the CDR3, is KAGVTQTPRYLIKTRGQQVTLSCSPISGHRSVSWYQQTPGQGLQFLFEYFSETQRNKGNFPGRFSGRQFSNSRSEMNVSTLELGDSALYLCASSQGLAGREQYFGPGTRLTVT.

The V and J genes are TRBV7-3 and TRBJ2-3; no firm D call. The CDR3 consists of 13 residues. Trimming cost V 3 bases and J 8 bases, with 12 bases left between them. Germline CDR1 reads SGHTA; CDR2 reads FQGTGA. The CDR3 region is CASSFGSSATQYF. DNA of the CDR3: TGTGCCAGCAGCTTTGGTAGCTCGGCTACGCAGTATTTT.

This clone was recorded once. The rearrangement joins TRBV5-4 to TRBJ2-1, with a tentative D call TRBD1 (6 bases). The CDR3 is 13 residues long. Germline V lookup: CDR1 SGHNT, CDR2 YYREEE (reference sequence). The ends were cut back, 5 bases at V and 4 bases at J, with 10 bases in the middle. The CDR3 loop reads CASRYGQYNEQFF. The CDR3 DNA sequence: TGTGCCAGCAGATACGGACAGTACAATGAGCAGTTCTTC. Drawing the rest from reference TRBV5-4 and TRBJ2-1, the complete variable domain is ETGVTQSPTHLIKTRGQQVTLRCSSQSGHNTVSWYQQALGQGPQFIFQYYREEENGRGNFPPRFSGLQFPNYSSELNVNALELDDSALYLCASRYGQYNEQFFGPGTRLTVL.

In this sample, this clone turned up a few times. The V and J genes are TRBV4-2 and TRBJ2-1; D perhaps matches TRBD2 (7 bases). CDR3 size: 17 residues. Looked up from germline, CDR1 is LGHNA and CDR2 is YNFKEQ. The germline V and J ends were trimmed by 6 bases and 1 base, with 19 bases remaining between them. The chain's CDR3 is CASRGRVEGGSYNEQFF. In DNA form, the CDR3 reads TGTGCCAGCAGGGGTAGAGTTGAGGGGGGGTCCTACAATGAGCAGTTCTTC.

This clone has more than one count but fewer than ten. The J gene is TRBJ2-7, the V gene TRBV5-1, with D possibly matching TRBD1 (6 bases). V was cut by 0 bases and J by 12 bases, with 22 bases left in between. The CDR3 is 15 residues long. Germline CDR1 SGHRS, CDR2 YFSETQ. The CDR3 here is CASSLDTWTVGLPYF. The DNA for the CDR3 is TGCGCCAGCAGCTTGGACACCTGGACAGTCGGACTTCCGTACTTC.